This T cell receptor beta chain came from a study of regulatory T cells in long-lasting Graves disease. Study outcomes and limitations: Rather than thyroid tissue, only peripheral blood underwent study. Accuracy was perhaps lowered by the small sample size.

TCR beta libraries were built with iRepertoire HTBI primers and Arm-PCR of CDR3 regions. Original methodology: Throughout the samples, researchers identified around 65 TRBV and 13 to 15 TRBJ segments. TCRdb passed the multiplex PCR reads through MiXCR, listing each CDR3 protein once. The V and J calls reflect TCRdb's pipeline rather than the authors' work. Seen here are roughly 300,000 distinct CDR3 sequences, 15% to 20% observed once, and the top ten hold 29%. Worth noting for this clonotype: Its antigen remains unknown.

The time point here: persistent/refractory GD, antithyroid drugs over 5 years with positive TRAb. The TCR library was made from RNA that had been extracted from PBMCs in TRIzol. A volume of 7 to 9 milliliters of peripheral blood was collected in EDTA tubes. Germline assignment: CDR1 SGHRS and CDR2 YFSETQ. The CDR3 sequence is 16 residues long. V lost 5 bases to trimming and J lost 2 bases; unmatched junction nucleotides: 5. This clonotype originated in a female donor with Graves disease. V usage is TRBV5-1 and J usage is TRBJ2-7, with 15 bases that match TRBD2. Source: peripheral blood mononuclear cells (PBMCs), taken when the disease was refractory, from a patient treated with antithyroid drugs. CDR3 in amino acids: CASSPGLAGGTYEQYF. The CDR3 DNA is TGCGCCAGCAGTCCGGGACTAGCGGGAGGTACCTACGAGCAGTACTTC.